One and the same sample provided the 27 T cell receptor beta chains below, sequenced in a study of molecular identifiers for immune sequencing clone quantification. MiXCR was run by TCRdb on the PCR reads, yielding one entry per CDR3 protein. The sample gives hundreds of thousands of distinct CDR3 sequences, around 25% of which show up once; about 0.84% is in the top ten. Specimen: naive CD8+ T cells from blood, with Jurkat cell RNA spiked in. Specified subset: FACS-sorted CD8+CD4-CCR7+CD45RA+ naive T cells. The receptors come from a human donor in good health. Some libraries in this study had Jurkat cell RNA spiked in.

Regarding this clonotype: Possible read error: a much larger clone is one base away. The gene calls are TRBV5-1 and TRBJ2-5; D call uncertain. Germline CDR1 reads SGHRS; CDR2 reads YFSETQ. The CDR3 is 16 amino acids. Here the CDR3 reads CTSSPPGLPYKETQYF. The CDR3 DNA follows: TGCACCAGCAGCCCACCCGGTCTCCCGTACAAAGAGACCCAGTACTTC.

A note on this clonotype: A much bigger clone sits one base away, suggesting this may be a read error. The rearrangement uses TRBV29-1 and TRBJ1-2, with a possible D match to TRBD1 (6 bases). This CDR3 is 13 amino acids long. Germline V gene lookup returns CDR1 SQVTM and CDR2 ANQGSEA. The CDR3 is CSVETGTNYGCTF. CDR3 bases: TGCAGCGTTGAAACAGGGACTAACTATGGCTGCACCTTC. The full variable domain, its missing parts supplied by reference TRBV29-1 and TRBJ1-2, is SAVISQKPSRDICQRGTSLTIQCQVDSQVTMMFWYRQQPGQSLTLIATANQGSEATYESGFVIDKFPISRPNLTFSTLTVSNMSPEDSSIYLCSVETGTNYGCTFGSGTRLTVV.

The CDR3 DNA reads TGTGCCAGCAGTGGAGCTTGGCAGGGGAACACTGAAGCTTTCTTT. Its translation is CASSGAWQGNTEAFF. The chain carries TRBV6-1 and TRBJ1-1; tentative D call: TRBD1 (5 bases). CDR1 is MNHNS and CDR2 is SASEGT in the germline V gene. V shed 4 bases and J shed 1 base, with 13 bases lying between them. This CDR3 comprises 15 residues.

The rearrangement links TRBV19 to TRBJ2-1, with D tentatively TRBD1 (6 bases). CDR1 and CDR2 from the germline V gene are LNHDA and SQIVND (reference sequence). Trimming removed 5 bases at V and 6 bases at J, with 20 bases between. The CDR3 totals 16 residues. The CDR3 bases are TGTGCCAGTAGTGGGACACCAACTGGGGTTTCCAATGAGCAGTTCTTC. Translating it yields CASSGTPTGVSNEQFF.

Regarding this clonotype: A read error may be the cause here, since a much bigger clone is one base away. The V call is TRBV29-1, the J call TRBJ2-7; the D gene could be TRBD1 or TRBD2 (5 bases each). The germline V gene encodes CDR1 SQVTM and CDR2 ANQGSEA. This CDR3 comprises 13 residues. This CDR3 is CSVAPGRSYERYF. CDR3 in DNA: TGCAGCGTCGCCCCGGGACGTTCCTACGAGCGGTACTTC.

For this clonotype: Possible read error: a much larger clone is one base away. The chain employs TRBV7-9 and TRBJ2-1; 7 positions agree with TRBD2. The V and J ends lost 5 bases and 8 bases, in that order; junction bases with no gene match: 9. The CDR3 loop spans 14 amino acids. Germline CDR1 reads SEHNR; CDR2 reads FQNEAQ (reference sequence). The chain's CDR3 is CASSPAGERDEQFF. The CDR3 DNA reads TGTGCCAGCAGCCCCGCGGGAGAAAGGGATGAGCAGTTCTTC.

The V and J genes are TRBV7-2 and TRBJ2-1; 7 bases are shared with TRBD2. The J segment lost 4 bases and the V segment lost 1 base, leaving 4 bases of the junction unmatched. Germline CDR1 and CDR2: SGHTA and FQGNSA. The CDR3 runs to 15 residues. The chain's CDR3 is CASSLGASGYNEQFF. In nucleotides, the CDR3 is TGTGCCAGCAGCTTAGGGGCTAGCGGTTACAATGAGCAGTTCTTC. The full variable domain, rest sourced from reference TRBV7-2 and TRBJ2-1, is GAGVSQSPSNKVTEKGKDVELRCDPISGHTALYWYRQSLGQGLEFLIYFQGNSAPDKSGLPSDRFSAERTGGSVSTLTIQRTQQEDSAVYLCASSLGASGYNEQFFGPGTRLTVL.

Worth noting for this clonotype: A much bigger clone sits one base away, suggesting this may be a read error. V gene TRBV11-1 combines with J gene TRBJ2-7; D is possibly TRBD1 (7 bases). V lost 5 bases to trimming and J lost 3 bases, with 17 bases between them. Germline CDR1 is SGHAT and CDR2 is FQDESV (reference sequence). This CDR3 is built from 15 residues. CDR3 amino acids: CASSLPGGGYYEQYF. CDR3 in DNA: TGTGCCAGCAGCCTTCCAGGAGGGGGCTACTACGAGCAGTACTTC. The whole variable domain, remainder taken from reference TRBV11-1 and TRBJ2-7, is EAEVAQSPRYKITEKSQAVAFWCDPISGHATLYWYRQILGQGPELLVQFQDESVVDDSQLPKDRFSAERLKGVDSTLKIQPAELGDSAMYLCASSLPGGGYYEQYFGPGTRLTVT.

This clonotype was counted between two and nine times. The J gene is TRBJ1-2, the V gene TRBV4-3; D is unresolved. CDR3 size: 16 residues. V was cut by 0 bases and J by 5 bases, with 16 bases left in between. From germline, CDR1 is LGHNA and CDR2 YSLEER. CDR3 sequence (DNA): TGCGCCAGCAGCCAAGATCTAAGGCCAAGTCGGTATGGCTACACCTTC. Protein product: CASSQDLRPSRYGYTF.

This clonotype was counted a few times. This chain joins TRBV9 and TRBJ2-3; D call uncertain. Per germline, CDR1 SGDLS and CDR2 YYNGEE. Trimming took 4 bases from V and 4 from J, leaving 22 bases between them. This CDR3 has 17 residues. The CDR3 DNA reads TGTGCCAGCAGCTTCTCTTCGGTCCGTAGATTAGCAGATACGCAGTATTTT. Protein: CASSFSSVRRLADTQYF.

This chain joins TRBV19 and TRBJ1-2; D perhaps matches TRBD1 (5 bases). The CDR3 loop spans 14 amino acids. V was clipped by 1 base and J by 5 bases, with 11 bases between them. Per the germline V gene, CDR1 is LNHDA and CDR2 is SQIVND (reference sequence). CDR3: CASSIAQGNYGYTF. Here the CDR3 DNA reads TGTGCCAGTAGTATAGCTCAGGGAAATTATGGCTACACCTTC.

This clonotype was observed at least ten times. The V call is TRBV6-6, the J call TRBJ2-1, with D unresolved. In germline, CDR1 is MNHNY, CDR2 SVGAGI (reference sequence). V was shortened by 5 bases and J by 12 bases, with 17 bases between the two germline ends. CDR3 length: 13 residues. CDR3 in amino acids: CASSRAASTGQFF. DNA of the CDR3: TGTGCCAGCAGTCGGGCCGCCTCTACGGGGCAGTTCTTC.

As to this clonotype: One junction end disagrees with the germline gene, perhaps due to a read error. The chain joins TRBV27 to TRBJ1-1; 7 bases align to TRBD1. Germline V gene sequence: CDR1 MNHEY, CDR2 SMNVEV (reference sequence). The CDR3 has 16 amino acids. CDR3 in amino acids: CASSLSYRGPNTEAFF. Written as DNA, the CDR3 is TGTGCCAGCAGTCTATCCTACAGGGGTCCGAACACTGAAGCTTTCTTT.

The chain couples TRBV11-3 to TRBJ2-7; TRBD2 agrees at 13 bases. V shed 5 bases and J 7 bases; nucleotides not matched to a gene: 5. Looked up from germline, CDR1 is SGHNT and CDR2 is YENEEA. The CDR3 consists of 14 residues. CDR3 coding DNA: TGTGCCAGCAGCGCGCCGGGACTAGCGGGGGAGCAGTACTTC. As protein: CASSAPGLAGEQYF.

The sample holds a few counts of this clonotype. The rearrangement links TRBV4-1 to TRBJ2-7; TRBD2 matches 7 bases. The ends lost 0 bases at V and 6 bases at J; junction bases unmatched: 8. Germline V gene lookup returns CDR1 MGHRA and CDR2 YSYEKL. The CDR3 has 15 residues. In nucleotides, the CDR3 is TGCGCCAGCAGCCAAGATCCGGGAGGCCCCTCCGAGCAGTACTTC. Encoded protein: CASSQDPGGPSEQYF.

About this clonotype: At one end, the junction sequence differs from germline, possibly due to a read error. The V and J genes are TRBV5-3 and TRBJ2-1; 9 bases align to TRBD2. TRBV5-3 is assigned to the ORF class and has an uncertain function. The CDR3 consists of 15 residues. The CDR3 DNA follows: TGTGCCAGCAGCTTGGGTCGCGGGGGGGGTGCTGAGCAGTTCTTC. Its translation is CASSLGRGGGAEQFF.

This clonotype was seen many times. V and J are TRBV25-1 and TRBJ2-7; 11 bases fit TRBD1. The CDR3 spans 15 residues. CDR1 and CDR2 (germline): MGHDK, SYGVNS. V gave up 3 bases and J gave up 2 bases; unmatched junction bases: 3. The DNA of the CDR3 is TGTGCCAGCAGTGAGGGACAGGGGGGTCCCTACGAGCAGTACTTC. Translated: CASSEGQGGPYEQYF.

The chain is built from TRBV12-3 or TRBV12-4 and TRBJ2-1; D gene unclear. The V end lost 3 bases, the J end lost 5 bases, and 14 bases lay between the germline ends. The CDR3 is 15 amino acids. The CDR3 DNA reads TGTGCCAGCAGTTTCATGGAAGGACGTAACAATGAGCAGTTCTTC. Protein: CASSFMEGRNNEQFF.

This clonotype was seen ten or more times. This chain connects TRBV3-1 to TRBJ2-3; TRBD1 might be the D (5 bases). This CDR3 comprises 16 residues. Trimming removed 1 base from V and 1 base from J, with 12 bases in between. Germline V CDR1 and CDR2: LGHDT, YNNKEL (reference sequence). The CDR3 reads CASSQVSGHRTDTQYF. The CDR3 nucleotides read TGTGCCAGCAGCCAAGTTTCTGGACACCGCACAGATACGCAGTATTTT.

CDR3 DNA: TGCAGTGCTAGAGAGCGGGAGGATTATCCATACGAGCAGTACTTC. Translation gives CSAREREDYPYEQYF. The chain carries TRBV20-1 and TRBJ2-7; TRBD2 agrees at 8 bases. The CDR3 runs 15 residues. In germline, CDR1 is DFQATT, CDR2 SNEGSKA (reference sequence). Unmatched junction bases numbered 8, after V lost 0 bases and J lost 4 bases.

This clonotype has a handful of counts. The chain combines TRBV4-3 with TRBJ1-1; TRBD1 might be the D (6 bases). The V and J ends lost 0 bases and 1 base respectively, with 15 bases between them. The germline CDR1 and CDR2 sequences are LGHNA and YSLEER. This CDR3 comprises 17 residues. The CDR3 here is CASSQDTGGSQNTEAFF. In DNA form, the CDR3 reads TGCGCCAGCAGCCAAGACACGGGGGGCAGCCAGAACACTGAAGCTTTCTTT.

On this clonotype: A junction end diverges from the germline sequence, so it may reflect a read error. This chain links TRBV2 with TRBJ2-5; the D call may be TRBD1 or TRBD2 (5 bases each). The CDR3 sequence is 15 residues long. CDR1 is SNHLY, CDR2 FYNNEI, per germline. CDR3 nucleotides: TGTGCCAGCAGGGAAAGGGACCCCAACCAAGCGACCCAGTACTTC. Protein product: CASRERDPNQATQYF.

On this clonotype itself: A much larger clone lies one base from this, so it may be a read error. The V gene is TRBV20-1, the J gene TRBJ2-7; 7 bases fit TRBD1. CDR3 length: 13 amino acids. Germline V CDR1 and CDR2: DFQATT, SNEGSKA (reference sequence). The CDR3 sequence: CSARGTESCEQYF. The DNA for the CDR3 is TGCAGTGCTAGGGGGACAGAGTCCTGCGAGCAGTACTTC.

V gene TRBV20-1 combines with J gene TRBJ2-2, with 8 bases aligning to TRBD2. Germline CDR1 is DFQATT and CDR2 is SNEGSKA (reference sequence). V was clipped by 0 bases and J by 2 bases; unmatched bases: 8. The CDR3 totals 17 residues. CDR3 sequence: CSARDLGLVANTGELFF. The DNA of the CDR3 is TGCAGTGCTAGAGATTTGGGACTAGTTGCAAACACCGGGGAGCTGTTTTTT.

This clonotype was seen a handful of times. This rearrangement joins TRBV30 to TRBJ2-2, with 7 positions matching TRBD2. Germline assignment: CDR1 GTSNPN and CDR2 SVGIG (reference sequence). This CDR3 spans 15 amino acids. V dropped 7 bases and J dropped 0; count of bases not matched to a gene: 8. CDR3 DNA sequence: TGTGCCTTGGACGGGGGAGGGTCGAACACCGGGGAGCTGTTTTTT. Amino acids: CALDGGGSNTGELFF.

The chain carries TRBV5-6 and TRBJ2-5, with D perhaps matching TRBD2 (6 bases). The CDR3 totals 12 residues. In germline, CDR1 is SGHDT, CDR2 YYEEEE. Trimming took 4 bases from V and 9 from J, leaving 13 bases between them. DNA of the CDR3: TGTGCCAGCAGCACCGGGAGCTTGCCCCAGTACTTC. This gives the protein CASSTGSLPQYF. The complete variable domain, with remaining parts taken from reference TRBV5-6 and TRBJ2-5, reads DAGVTQSPTHLIKTRGQQVTLRCSPKSGHDTVSWYQQALGQGPQFIFQYYEEEERQRGNFPDRFSGHQFPNYSSELNVNALLLGDSALYLCASSTGSLPQYFGPGTRLLVL.

This clonotype has a handful of counts. The CDR3: CASSYGQLLRFF. Written as DNA, the CDR3 is TGTGCCAGCAGTTACGGACAGTTACTTAGGTTCTTC. The chain links TRBV6-2 or TRBV6-3 to TRBJ2-1, with D possibly being TRBD1 (6 bases). V gave up 2 bases and J gave up 15 bases, with 14 bases separating them. Looked up from germline, CDR1 is MNHEY and CDR2 is SVGEGT. This CDR3 contains 12 residues.